Listed below are T cell receptor beta chains from one sample, sequenced in a study of vaccination effects on CD4 cells after COVID-19. These TCRs are of unknown antigen specificity. Libraries were prepared by immunoSEQ multiplex PCR; TCRdb keeps only in-frame clonotypes and omits some of them. The sample lists 25,000 to 30,000 clones, around 75% seen once, with around 15% in the top ten. The sample consisted of CD4+ T cells from PBMCs cultured with HCoV-229E spike peptides, taken after COVID-19 vaccination. The receptors shown here come from a human donor who received a COVID-19 vaccine. CDR3s leave out the opening cysteine and the closing phenylalanine or tryptophan. D genes are given only for firm matches. Clone size is shown for a subset of rows, as once, few, many or a class of expanded clone.

d_gene	j_gene	abundance	v_gene	len	CDR3aa
-	TRBJ1-1	-	TRBV7-9	13	ASSLVGSRNTEAF
TRBD2	TRBJ2-7	once	TRBV2	13	ASSEGGGMIYEQY
-	TRBJ2-3	-	TRBV2	13	ASSAFSEKADTQY
TRBD1	TRBJ2-7	-	TRBV5-8	13	ASSLTGTGGYEQY
-	TRBJ1-1	-	TRBV3-1/TRBV3-2	11	ASRSTENTEAF
TRBD2	TRBJ2-1	-	TRBV18	13	ASSRGSGGIHEQF
-	TRBJ1-2	-	TRBV19	10	ASREWDYGYT
TRBD1	TRBJ2-2	-	TRBV3-1/TRBV3-2	13	ASSPGTGTTGELF
TRBD1	TRBJ2-5	-	TRBV3-1/TRBV3-2	15	ASSQVVSGQPQETQY
TRBD2	TRBJ2-7	-	TRBV5-4	15	ASTPGLAGGGGYEQY
-	TRBJ1-1	few	TRBV6-5	13	ASSYSTRADTEAF
-	TRBJ2-1	-	TRBV9	14	ASSPKTAGVHNEQF
-	TRBJ1-5	-	TRBV6-2/TRBV6-3	12	ASSAQGRYQPQH
TRBD2	TRBJ2-2	-	TRBV11-2	14	ASSFQRGGNTGELF
TRBD1	TRBJ2-5	once	TRBV27	11	ASRGQDQETQY
-	TRBJ2-6	-	TRBV5-1	18	ASSLAPAEQLRSGANVLT
-	TRBJ1-1	-	TRBV20-1	9	SAPENTEAF
-	TRBJ2-2	-	TRBV2	12	ASTKTRNTGELF
-	TRBJ1-1	-	TRBV5-4	12	ASSLDTMNTEAF
-	TRBJ2-3	-	TRBV30	10	AWSAATDTQY
TRBD2	TRBJ2-5	-	TRBV7-2	13	ASSSGTSGGETQY
-	TRBJ1-3	large	TRBV2	12	ASTSGGPGNTIY
-	TRBJ1-6	-	TRBV10-2	12	ASSSGDGGSPLH
TRBD1	TRBJ1-5	-	TRBV7-6	15	ASSLGTRGQSNQPQH
-	TRBJ1-5	few	TRBV18	14	ASSPPRGVGNQPQH
TRBD1	TRBJ1-1	-	TRBV2	11	ASAGLGGYEAF
TRBD1	TRBJ2-3	-	TRBV18	13	ASSPGDRGTDTQY
-	TRBJ2-7	few	TRBV2	12	ASSEYGNLDEQY
-	TRBJ1-6	-	TRBV5-1	12	ASSVGDVGSPLH
-	TRBJ2-6	-	TRBV11-3	11	ASSFSGANVLT
-	TRBJ2-5	once	TRBV5-1	14	ASSLEFRGVEETQY
TRBD1	TRBJ2-7	-	TRBV29-1	11	SVEGQGRNEQY
TRBD2	TRBJ2-3	-	TRBV28	14	ASSLSRLAGGDTQY
TRBD2	TRBJ2-1	-	TRBV5-1	14	ASSSKGLAGGNEQF
TRBD1	TRBJ2-7	-	TRBV11-1	13	ASSFRDRSSYEQY
-	TRBJ2-7	-	TRBV16	12	ASSPPGRSYEQY
-	TRBJ2-7	-	TRBV6-6	12	ASSSGTASYEQY
TRBD1	TRBJ2-7	-	TRBV19	13	ASSPLDRSSYEQY
-	TRBJ2-7	-	TRBV10-3	10	AISDGGPEQY
TRBD2	TRBJ2-5	-	TRBV4-2	13	ASSLQTSGQETQY
TRBD2	TRBJ2-3	-	TRBV5-1	17	ASSLLGTSGSLSTDTQY
-	TRBJ2-5	-	TRBV19	12	ASSIAQGGETQY
-	TRBJ2-5	-	TRBV18	11	ASSPTGQETQY
-	TRBJ1-1	-	TRBV6-5	12	ASSAEGVGTEAF
TRBD1	TRBJ1-2	few	TRBV7-9	15	ASSTGAGRRINYGYT
-	TRBJ2-1	-	TRBV11-2	15	ASSLVGRGPSYNEQF
-	TRBJ1-5	-	TRBV13	13	ASSLDRDLDQPQH
-	TRBJ2-7	-	TRBV6-1	12	ASSEPQLGYEQY
-	TRBJ2-3	few	TRBV5-4	12	ASSDASGTDTQY
TRBD1	TRBJ1-4	-	TRBV3-1/TRBV3-2	13	ASSLRTGGNEKLF
-	TRBJ2-1	-	TRBV11-2	13	ASSLEGIIGDEQF